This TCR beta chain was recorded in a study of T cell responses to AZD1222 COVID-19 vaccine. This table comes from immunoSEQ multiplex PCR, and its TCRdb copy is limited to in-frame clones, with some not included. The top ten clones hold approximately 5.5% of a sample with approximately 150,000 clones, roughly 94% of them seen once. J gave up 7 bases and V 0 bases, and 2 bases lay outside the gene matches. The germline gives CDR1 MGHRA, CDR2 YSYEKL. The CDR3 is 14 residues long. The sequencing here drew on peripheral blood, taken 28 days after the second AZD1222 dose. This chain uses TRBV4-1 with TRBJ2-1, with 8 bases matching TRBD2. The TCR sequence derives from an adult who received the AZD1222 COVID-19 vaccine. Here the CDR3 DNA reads TGCGCCAGCAGCCAAGAGCGGGAGGTAAATGAGCAGTTCTTC. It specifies CASSQEREVNEQFF.